These T cell receptor beta chains were read from a single sample in a study of cytomegalovirus exposure and HLA in healthy donors. Using immunoSEQ multiplex PCR, the repertoire was profiled, and TCRdb retains in-frame clones only, with some absent. The sample holds over 80,000 clones; around four fifths are singletons and the top ten take approximately 3%. The sequenced material came from PBMCs. The receptors were sampled from a woman between 40 and 50 years old in good health and CMV-seronegative. Each CDR3 is given with its conserved first and last residue. The D gene is left open where the match is weak. Size is omitted from some rows. Given values are once, few, many or a class for expanded clones.

TGTGCCAGCTCTACAGAAGCCACAGATACGCAGTATTTT | CASSTEATDTQYF | TRBJ2-3 | - | TRBV18 | -
TGTGCCAGCACCTCCGGGGGATTATTCTCTGGAAACACCATATATTTT | CASTSGGLFSGNTIYF | TRBJ1-3 | - | TRBV28 | -
TGTGCCAGCAGCCAAGAGAAGGGACAGGGATACAATGAGCAGTTCTTC | CASSQEKGQGYNEQFF | TRBJ2-1 | - | TRBV14 | TRBD1
TGTGCCAGCTCACCCCTCGACAGCGGGAGTATGGTGACCCAGTACTTC | CASSPLDSGSMVTQYF | TRBJ2-5 | - | TRBV18 | TRBD2
TGCGCCAGCAGCCAACAGGCTAGCGGGAGGCGGTACGAGCAGTACTTC | CASSQQASGRRYEQYF | TRBJ2-7 | - | TRBV4-1 | TRBD2
TGCGCCAGCAGCTTGAGTAGGACAGATCAAGAGACCCAGTACTTC | CASSLSRTDQETQYF | TRBJ2-5 | - | TRBV5-1 | -
TGTGCCAGCAGCCAATTGGGGGTGACACAGGGTCGGGATCAGCCCCAGCATTTT | CASSQLGVTQGRDQPQHF | TRBJ1-5 | - | TRBV16 | -
TGTGCCGTTTTGGGACTAGCTGCCTACAATGAGCAGTTCTTC | CAVLGLAAYNEQFF | TRBJ2-1 | - | TRBV7-9 | TRBD2
TGTGCCAGCAGCTTACAGGGGCGGTTAACTGAAGCTTTCTTT | CASSLQGRLTEAFF | TRBJ1-1 | - | TRBV6-1 | TRBD1
TGTGCCAGCAGGTGGGGGAGGGGTTTAAGCTCCTACGAGCAGTACTTC | CASRWGRGLSSYEQYF | TRBJ2-7 | - | TRBV11-2 | TRBD2
TGTGCCAGCAGTTTGGTTCACGGGGGAGGGCCAAATGAGCAGTTCTTC | CASSLVHGGGPNEQFF | TRBJ2-1 | - | TRBV27 | TRBD2
TGTGCCAGTAGGCCTCTCAGGGGGCAGCCCTATGGCTACACCTTC | CASRPLRGQPYGYTF | TRBJ1-2 | - | TRBV19 | TRBD1
TGTGCCAGCAGCGCCCAAGAGCGGGATCTCAACAATGAGCAGTTCTTC | CASSAQERDLNNEQFF | TRBJ2-1 | - | TRBV9 | TRBD2
TGTGCCAGCAGTTACTTCAGGGACACTGAAGCTTTCTTT | CASSYFRDTEAFF | TRBJ1-1 | - | TRBV6-6 | -
TGTGCCAGCAGTTTTCCCGGAGGCTTGGTCCAGCCCCAGCATTTT | CASSFPGGLVQPQHF | TRBJ1-5 | - | TRBV28 | -
TGTGCCAGCAGCTTAGATCCTAGCGGGAGGCGGGCGCAGTACTTC | CASSLDPSGRRAQYF | TRBJ2-7 | - | TRBV11-2 | TRBD2
TGTGCCAGCAGCCGGTTCATAGCGGCTAGCACAGATACGCAGTATTTT | CASSRFIAASTDTQYF | TRBJ2-3 | - | TRBV4-2 | -
TGTGCCAGCAAGGCTAGCGGGAGTTCCCACGAGCAGTACTTC | CASKASGSSHEQYF | TRBJ2-7 | once | TRBV6-5 | TRBD2
TGTGCCAGCAGCCAAGTCCCCCTGGGTAGCGGGAGTCCCAACACCCAAGAGACCCAGTACTTC | CASSQVPLGSGSPNTQETQYF | TRBJ2-5 | - | TRBV4-2 | TRBD2
TGCGCCAGCAGCCAAGTAGTCAGAGGTAATGAGCAGTTCTTC | CASSQVVRGNEQFF | TRBJ2-1 | once | TRBV4-3 | -
TGTGCCAGTAGCCCGCTTACCCAGGGTTCTGGGGCCAACGTCCTGACTTTC | CASSPLTQGSGANVLTF | TRBJ2-6 | - | TRBV19 | -
TGTGCCTGGAGTGGGGGCAATTTCAACACTGAAGCTTTCTTT | CAWSGGNFNTEAFF | TRBJ1-1 | few | TRBV30 | -